The 30 T cell receptor beta chains presented below share a single source sample, sequenced in a study of T-cell reconstitution after alpha-beta-depleted transplantation in children. Unique molecular identifiers featured in how the TCRbeta library was prepared. TCRdb ran MiXCR on the PCR reads and lists one entry per CDR3 protein. The table has roughly 100,000 distinct CDR3 sequences, about 8% seen once; the top ten hold 5.5% to 8%. The specimen comprised PBMCs from the stem cell graft donor, sampled from the stem cell graft. These receptor sequences come from a human donor who donated a stem cell graft to a child with congenital amegakaryocytic thrombocytopenia.

This clonotype was observed at least ten times. This chain joins TRBV10-3 and TRBJ1-2; perhaps TRBD1 as D (5 bases). Germline CDR1 and CDR2: ENHRY and SYGVKD. V lost 3 bases and J lost 7, with 15 bases in between. The CDR3 runs 14 residues. The CDR3 nucleotides are TGTGCCATCAGTGAAGCTGCGAGGGACTCTGGCTACACCTTC. It codes for CAISEAARDSGYTF.

The chain links TRBV7-9 to TRBJ2-2; D remains unclear. CDR1 and CDR2 from the germline V gene are SEHNR and FQNEAQ (reference sequence). Trimming shortened V by 7 bases and J by 0 bases, and 12 bases separated the two germline ends. There are 15 residues in the CDR3. The chain's CDR3 is CASNNGRTNTGELFF. CDR3 in DNA: TGTGCCAGCAACAACGGCCGAACGAACACCGGGGAGCTGTTTTTT.

The chain uses TRBV11-3 and TRBJ2-1, with D maybe TRBD2 (7 bases). V shed 4 bases and J shed 8 bases, with 12 bases lying between them. In germline, CDR1 is SGHNT, CDR2 YENEEA. The CDR3 is 13 residues long. In DNA form, the CDR3 reads TGTGCCAGCAGCTCTGGCGGGGGCCATGAGCAGTTCTTC. Translation gives CASSSGGGHEQFF. Complete variable domain (other parts from reference TRBV11-3 and TRBJ2-1): EAGVVQSPRYKIIEKKQPVAFWCNPISGHNTLYWYLQNLGQGPELLIRYENEEAVDDSQLPKDRFSAERLKGVDSTLKIQPAELGDSAVYLCASSSGGGHEQFFGPGTRLTVL.

At least ten counts were recorded for this clonotype. The V gene is TRBV28, the J gene TRBJ2-3, with D unclear. Germline V gene lookup returns CDR1 MDHEN and CDR2 SYDVKM. This CDR3 has 12 residues. With 6 bases removed from V and 6 bases from J, the gap between germline ends came to 10 bases. The CDR3 loop is CASRSPADTQYF. The CDR3 DNA follows: TGTGCCAGCAGAAGCCCGGCGGATACGCAGTATTTT.

This clonotype was detected ten times or more. The chain links TRBV27 to TRBJ2-1; 10 nucleotides line up with TRBD2. There are 19 residues in the CDR3. Per the germline V gene, CDR1 is MNHEY and CDR2 is SMNVEV (reference sequence). Germline trimming cut 1 base from V and 0 bases from J; bases unmatched to any gene: 9. The CDR3 protein is CASSLFGRASGSSYNEQFF. In nucleotides, the CDR3 is TGTGCCAGCAGTTTATTCGGTCGGGCTAGCGGGAGCTCCTACAATGAGCAGTTCTTC.

The V and J genes are TRBV5-5 and TRBJ1-1; D is unclear. Germline V gene data show CDR1 as SGHKS and CDR2 as YYEKEE (reference sequence). The CDR3 length is 14 residues. Trimming removed 2 bases from V and 0 bases from J, with 8 bases in between. CDR3 coding DNA: TGTGCCAGCAGCTTCGCCTCCATGAACACTGAAGCTTTCTTT. Protein: CASSFASMNTEAFF.

For the CDR3, the DNA is TGTGCCAGCAGTTACGGGGATATGAACACTGAAGCTTTCTTT. Its protein product is CASSYGDMNTEAFF. J is TRBJ1-1 and V is TRBV28; D call uncertain. Trimming removed 4 bases from V and 0 bases from J, with 9 bases in between. CDR3 length: 14 residues. Germline V gives CDR1 MDHEN, CDR2 SYDVKM.

A few counts support this clonotype. The chain uses TRBV4-3 and TRBJ2-1; D unresolved. V was pared by 0 bases and J by 2 bases, with 11 bases between. The CDR3 contains 16 residues. Germline V gene lookup returns CDR1 LGHNA and CDR2 YSLEER. The CDR3 DNA is TGCGCCAGCAGCCAAGAGCTCCAGGTTCCCTACAATGAGCAGTTCTTC. It translates to CASSQELQVPYNEQFF.

Concerning this clonotype itself: This could be a read error, since a much larger clone is one nucleotide away. This rearrangement joins TRBV20-1 to TRBJ2-4; 11 bases line up with TRBD2. Germline CDR1 DFQATT, CDR2 SNEGSKA (reference sequence). The CDR3 is 18 residues long. The CDR3, as DNA: TGCTGTGCCCAGGCCCGGGGACTAGCGGTTCTAGCCAAAAACATTCAGTACTTC. It encodes CCAQARGLAVLAKNIQYF.

Notes on this clonotype: This sequence may be a read error, since a much larger clone differs from it by one base. V gene TRBV5-6 combines with J gene TRBJ2-1, with D perhaps matching TRBD1 (6 bases). The germline V gene has CDR1 SGHDT and CDR2 YYEEEE. The CDR3 loop spans 13 amino acids. Here the CDR3 DNA reads TGTCCCAGCAGCTTAACAGGGCGTAACGAGCAGTTCTTC. It is translated as CPSSLTGRNEQFF.

The chain carries TRBV20-1 and TRBJ1-1; tentatively, D is TRBD1 (5 bases). Germline values: CDR1 DFQATT, CDR2 SNEGSKA (reference sequence). The CDR3 is 15 residues long. V was cut by 6 bases and J by 5 bases, with 22 bases left in between. CDR3 nucleotides: TGCAGTGCAGAGGGGTTAAAGCGGGGAGGTACTGAAGCTTTCTTT. Amino acid sequence: CSAEGLKRGGTEAFF.

This clonotype was picked up many times. The rearrangement uses TRBV25-1 and TRBJ2-2; D gene ambiguous. Germline V gene data show CDR1 as MGHDK and CDR2 as SYGVNS. This CDR3 comprises 12 residues. Trimming left V 7 bases short and J 1 base short, with 4 bases between. This CDR3 is CASKMNTGELFF. In DNA, the CDR3 is TGTGCCAGCAAAATGAACACCGGGGAGCTGTTTTTT.

This clonotype was observed at least ten times. The genes are TRBV18 and TRBJ2-7; D perhaps matches TRBD2 (6 bases). The CDR3 consists of 15 residues. CDR1 is KGHSH and CDR2 is LQKENI in the germline V gene. Trimming shortened V by 3 bases and J by 0 bases, and 12 bases separated the two germline ends. CDR3 nucleotides: TGTGCCAGCTCACCGGGAGGAGAAGGCTCCTACGAGCAGTACTTC. Protein sequence: CASSPGGEGSYEQYF.

This clonotype was seen many times. In DNA form, the CDR3 reads TGTGCCAGCTCAACCGGGACTAGCCCCCGGGGTGAGCAGTTCTTC. Protein sequence: CASSTGTSPRGEQFF. The V call is TRBV18, the J call TRBJ2-1; 9 bases agree with TRBD2. Losses at the gene ends were 5 bases for V and 9 bases for J; bases not matched to a gene: 11. CDR1 is KGHSH, CDR2 LQKENI, per germline. The CDR3 length is 15 residues. The variable domain in full, completed from reference TRBV18 and TRBJ2-1, reads NAGVMQNPRHLVRRRGQEARLRCSPMKGHSHVYWYRQLPEEGLKFMVYLQKENIIDESGMPKERFSAEFPKEGPSILRIQQVVRGDSAAYFCASSTGTSPRGEQFFGPGTRLTVL.

This clonotype was recorded many times. CDR3 in DNA: TGCGCCAGCAGCTTGCTGGGCGGTCAGCCCCAGCATTTT. Its protein is CASSLLGGQPQHF. This chain uses TRBV5-1 with TRBJ1-5, with no clear D. The V gene's germline CDR1 is SGHRS and CDR2 YFSETQ. This CDR3 has 13 amino acids. Trimming pared 1 base from V and 6 bases from J, leaving 8 bases between.

This clonotype was detected many times. V gene TRBV28 combines with J gene TRBJ1-5; no definite D call. V was trimmed by 6 bases and J by 5 bases, leaving 8 bases between them. This CDR3 spans 12 amino acids. CDR1 and CDR2 from the germline V gene are MDHEN and SYDVKM. CDR3 coding DNA: TGTGCCAGCAGCTACGGGGATCAGCCCCAGCATTTT. Protein product: CASSYGDQPQHF.

Many counts were recorded for this clonotype. CDR3: CATSDSSEDEQFF. CDR3 coding DNA: TGTGCCACCAGTGATAGTAGCGAGGATGAGCAGTTCTTC. This chain links TRBV24-1 with TRBJ2-1, with a possible D match to TRBD2 (5 bases). The V end was cut by 3 bases, the J end by 8 bases, with 10 bases between. Germline CDR1 and CDR2: KGHDR and SFDVKD. The CDR3 runs to 13 residues.

This clonotype was seen more than once but under ten times. The V call is TRBV9, the J call TRBJ2-3; unclear D gene. With 3 bases removed from V and 4 bases from J, the gap between germline ends came to 12 bases. The CDR3 spans 14 residues. Germline values: CDR1 SGDLS, CDR2 YYNGEE. DNA of the CDR3: TGTGCCAGCAGCGCCTCGGACCCCTCAGATACGCAGTATTTT. Encoded protein: CASSASDPSDTQYF.

This clonotype has ten or more counts. This chain uses TRBV20-1 with TRBJ2-2; D unclear. The CDR3 contains 14 residues. Germline V lookup: CDR1 DFQATT, CDR2 SNEGSKA (reference sequence). Trimming stripped 2 bases from V and 0 bases from J, with 7 bases between. In DNA form, the CDR3 reads TGCAGTGCTAGATACCCGACGAACACCGGGGAGCTGTTTTTT. Amino acids: CSARYPTNTGELFF.

This clonotype was detected a few times. The chain is built from TRBV6-2 or TRBV6-3 and TRBJ2-3; 10 bases align to TRBD1. V gave up 2 bases and J gave up 6 bases; unmatched junction bases: 5. Germline V gene lookup returns CDR1 MNHEY and CDR2 SVGEGT. This CDR3 has 15 amino acids. CDR3: CASSYGTGDGDTQYF. CDR3 nucleotides: TGTGCCAGCAGTTACGGGACAGGGGATGGCGATACGCAGTATTTT.

This clonotype was counted many times. The genes are TRBV9 and TRBJ1-5, with 10 bases matching TRBD1. This CDR3 is built from 14 residues. Trimming removed 0 bases from V and 7 bases from J; junction bases left unmatched: 1. The germline V gene has CDR1 SGDLS and CDR2 YYNGEE. The CDR3 coding sequence is TGTGCCAGCAGCGTAGGACAGGGGGCACAGCCCCAGCATTTT. Translation gives CASSVGQGAQPQHF. The variable domain in full, with the rest retrieved from reference TRBV9 and TRBJ1-5, is DSGVTQTPKHLITATGQRVTLRCSPRSGDLSVYWYQQSLDQGLQFLIQYYNGEERAKGNILERFSAQQFPDLHSELNLSSLELGDSALYFCASSVGQGAQPQHFGDGTRLSIL.

Only one count was recorded for this clonotype. For the CDR3, the DNA is TGTGCCAGCAGTCCTGTCGGGCCCGCCGGCACTGAAGCTTTCTTT. It encodes CASSPVGPAGTEAFF. The chain couples TRBV28 to TRBJ1-1; D unclear. CDR1 and CDR2 from the germline V gene are MDHEN and SYDVKM. Deletions cut 5 bases from V and 4 bases from J, with 17 bases between. This CDR3 has 15 amino acids.

This clonotype occurred many times. This chain joins TRBV12-3 or TRBV12-4 and TRBJ2-7; 9 nucleotides agree with TRBD1. V lost 6 bases to trimming and J lost 4 bases; unmatched junction nucleotides: 10. The CDR3 has 15 amino acids. The CDR3 coding sequence is TGTGCCAGCAGAGCCGGGACAGGGCTAGTGTACGAGCAGTACTTC. Its translation: CASRAGTGLVYEQYF.

V gene TRBV7-2 combines with J gene TRBJ2-4; D remains unclear. The V and J ends lost 3 bases and 6 bases respectively, with 15 bases between them. CDR1 and CDR2 from the germline V gene are SGHTA and FQGNSA. The CDR3 contains 15 residues. The CDR3 protein is CASSFAPAKGNIQYF. DNA for the CDR3: TGTGCCAGCAGCTTTGCCCCGGCTAAAGGAAACATTCAGTACTTC.

This clonotype occurred many times. This chain uses TRBV5-1 with TRBJ2-6; D is undetermined. The CDR3 is made up of 16 amino acids. Germline loops: CDR1 SGHRS, CDR2 YFSETQ. V was clipped by 0 bases and J by 0 bases, with 7 bases between them. The CDR3 DNA reads as TGCGCCAGCAGCTTGGGACTGGACTCTGGGGCCAACGTCCTGACTTTC. This gives the protein CASSLGLDSGANVLTF.

In this sample, this clonotype turned up many times. This chain uses TRBV29-1 with TRBJ2-7, with 12 bases aligning to TRBD1. The J segment lost 7 bases and the V segment lost 6 bases, leaving 10 bases of the junction unmatched. CDR3 size: 14 residues. CDR1 and CDR2 (germline): SQVTM, ANQGSEA. The CDR3 loop reads CSVAPGQGAREQYF. In DNA form, the CDR3 reads TGCAGCGTGGCCCCGGGACAGGGGGCCAGAGAGCAGTACTTC.

The table lists this clonotype with many counts. The V call is TRBV20-1, the J call TRBJ1-1; D unclear. Germline lookup yields CDR1 DFQATT and CDR2 SNEGSKA (reference sequence). Trimming shortened V by 2 bases and J by 5 bases, and 12 bases separated the two germline ends. The CDR3 has 13 residues. The CDR3 spells CSARYPPGTEAFF. The CDR3 nucleotides read TGCAGTGCTAGATATCCCCCTGGTACTGAAGCTTTCTTT.

V and J are TRBV3-1 and TRBJ2-3; D might be TRBD1 or TRBD2, each matching 5 bases. Germline V gene data show CDR1 as LGHDT and CDR2 as YNNKEL (reference sequence). The V and J ends lost 0 bases and 2 bases respectively, with 24 bases between them. The CDR3 is 20 residues long. The CDR3 sequence: CASSQDLSWATLGDTDTQYF. The DNA for the CDR3 is TGTGCCAGCAGCCAAGATCTCTCTTGGGCAACACTGGGGGACACAGATACGCAGTATTTT.

The V gene is TRBV3-1, the J gene TRBJ1-2; D might be TRBD1 (5 bases). Germline CDR1 is LGHDT and CDR2 is YNNKEL (reference sequence). The CDR3 loop spans 15 amino acids. V was shortened by 3 bases and J by 4 bases, with 15 bases between the two germline ends. As DNA, the CDR3 is TGTGCCAGCAGCCAGGGGGTGGGGGTCCCCTATGGCTACACCTTC. It encodes CASSQGVGVPYGYTF.

This clonotype appeared many times. The chain employs TRBV7-9 and TRBJ1-5; TRBD1 aligns across 8 bases. Trimming cost V 5 bases and J 7 bases; bases outside gene matches: 7. Looked up from germline, CDR1 is SEHNR and CDR2 is FQNEAQ (reference sequence). This CDR3 has 14 amino acids. The CDR3 region has the DNA TGTGCCAGCAGCCCAGGGGGCGCGTGGCAGCCCCAGCATTTT. Protein product: CASSPGGAWQPQHF.